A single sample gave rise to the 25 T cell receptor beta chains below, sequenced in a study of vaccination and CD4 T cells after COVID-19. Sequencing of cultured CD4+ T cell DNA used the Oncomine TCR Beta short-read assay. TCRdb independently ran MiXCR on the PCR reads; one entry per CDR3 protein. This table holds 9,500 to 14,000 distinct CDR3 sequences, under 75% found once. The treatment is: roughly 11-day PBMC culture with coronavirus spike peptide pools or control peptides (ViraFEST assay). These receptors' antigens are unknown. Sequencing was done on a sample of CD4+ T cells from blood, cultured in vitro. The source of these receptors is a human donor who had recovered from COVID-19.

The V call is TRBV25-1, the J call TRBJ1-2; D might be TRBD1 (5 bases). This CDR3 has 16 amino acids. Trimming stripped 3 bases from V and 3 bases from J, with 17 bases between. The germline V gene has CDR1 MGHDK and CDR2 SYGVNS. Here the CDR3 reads CASSEYPGRDYYGYTF. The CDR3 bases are TGTGCCAGCAGTGAGTATCCAGGGAGGGACTACTATGGCTACACCTTC.

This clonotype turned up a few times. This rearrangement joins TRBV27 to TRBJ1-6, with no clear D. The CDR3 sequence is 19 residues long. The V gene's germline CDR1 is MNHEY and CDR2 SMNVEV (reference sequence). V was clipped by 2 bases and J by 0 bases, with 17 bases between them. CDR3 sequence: CASSLRMKYPGSYNSPLHF. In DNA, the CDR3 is TGTGCCAGCAGTTTAAGGATGAAGTACCCGGGCTCCTATAATTCACCCCTCCACTTT.

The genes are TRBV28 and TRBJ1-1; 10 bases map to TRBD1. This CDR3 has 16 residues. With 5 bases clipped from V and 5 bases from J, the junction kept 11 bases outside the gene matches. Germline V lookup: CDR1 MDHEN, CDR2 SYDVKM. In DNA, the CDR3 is TGTGCCAGCAGTGTCCCGGGACAGGGGAGGGTTACTGAAGCTTTCTTT. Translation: CASSVPGQGRVTEAFF.

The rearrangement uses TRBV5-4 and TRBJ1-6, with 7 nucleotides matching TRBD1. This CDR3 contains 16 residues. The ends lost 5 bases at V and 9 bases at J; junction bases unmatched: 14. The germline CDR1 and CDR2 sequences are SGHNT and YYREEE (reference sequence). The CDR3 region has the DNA TGTGCCAGCAGGCAATCACAGACAGGGACCGGTTCACCCCTCCACTTT. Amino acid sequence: CASRQSQTGTGSPLHF. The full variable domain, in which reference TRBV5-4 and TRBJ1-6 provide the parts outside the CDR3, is ETGVTQSPTHLIKTRGQQVTLRCSSQSGHNTVSWYQQALGQGPQFIFQYYREEENGRGNFPPRFSGLQFPNYSSELNVNALELDDSALYLCASRQSQTGTGSPLHFGNGTRLTVT.

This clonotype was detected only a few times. Written as DNA, the CDR3 is TGTGCCAGCGGGACCCAGCAGGGAAACACCATATATTTT. This sequence encodes CASGTQQGNTIYF. The chain carries TRBV6-1 and TRBJ1-3; D perhaps matches TRBD1 (5 bases). The V and J ends lost 8 bases and 4 bases respectively, with 12 bases between them. In germline, CDR1 is MNHNS, CDR2 SASEGT. This CDR3 has 13 residues.

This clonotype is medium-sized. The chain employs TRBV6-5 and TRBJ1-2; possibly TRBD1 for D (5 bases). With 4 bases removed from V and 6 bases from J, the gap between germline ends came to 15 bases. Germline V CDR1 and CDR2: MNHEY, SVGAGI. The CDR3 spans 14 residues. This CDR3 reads CASSWRGDGNGYTF. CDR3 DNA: TGTGCCAGCAGTTGGAGAGGGGATGGAAATGGCTACACCTTC.

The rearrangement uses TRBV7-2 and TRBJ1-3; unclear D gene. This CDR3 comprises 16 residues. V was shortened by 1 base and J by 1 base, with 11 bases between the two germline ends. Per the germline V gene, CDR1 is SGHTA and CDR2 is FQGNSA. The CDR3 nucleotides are TGTGCCAGCAGCTTAGGATCATCGGCATCTGGAAACACCATATATTTT. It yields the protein CASSLGSSASGNTIYF.

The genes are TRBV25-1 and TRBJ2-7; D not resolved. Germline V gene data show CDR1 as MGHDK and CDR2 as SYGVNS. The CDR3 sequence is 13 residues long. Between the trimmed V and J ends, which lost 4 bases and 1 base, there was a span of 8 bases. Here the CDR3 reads CASSGQESYEQYF. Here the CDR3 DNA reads TGTGCCAGCAGTGGGCAGGAGTCCTACGAGCAGTACTTC.

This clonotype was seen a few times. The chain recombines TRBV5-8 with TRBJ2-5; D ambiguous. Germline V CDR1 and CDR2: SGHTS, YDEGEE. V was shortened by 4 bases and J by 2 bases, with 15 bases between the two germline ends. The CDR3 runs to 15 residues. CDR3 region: CASSPLLRPQETQYF. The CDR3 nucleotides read TGTGCCAGCAGCCCCTTGCTGCGGCCTCAAGAGACCCAGTACTTC. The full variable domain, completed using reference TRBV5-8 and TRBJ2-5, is EAGVTQSPTHLIKTRGQQATLRCSPISGHTSVYWYQQALGLGLQFLLWYDEGEERNRGNFPPRFSGRQFPNYSSELNVNALELEDSALYLCASSPLLRPQETQYFGPGTRLLVL.

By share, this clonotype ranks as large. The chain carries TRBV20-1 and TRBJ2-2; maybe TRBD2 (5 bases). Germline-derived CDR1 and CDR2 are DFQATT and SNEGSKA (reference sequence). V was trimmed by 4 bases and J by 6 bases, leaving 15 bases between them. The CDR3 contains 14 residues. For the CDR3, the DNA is TGCAGTGCTACCGATAGAGGGCGCGCCGGGGAGCTGTTTTTT. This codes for CSATDRGRAGELFF.

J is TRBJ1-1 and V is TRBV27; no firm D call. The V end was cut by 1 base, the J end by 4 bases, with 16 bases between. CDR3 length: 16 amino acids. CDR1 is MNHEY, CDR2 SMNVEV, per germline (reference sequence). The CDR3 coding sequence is TGTGCCAGCAGTTTATATGCACGCCCTAAGGCCACTGAAGCTTTCTTT. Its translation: CASSLYARPKATEAFF.

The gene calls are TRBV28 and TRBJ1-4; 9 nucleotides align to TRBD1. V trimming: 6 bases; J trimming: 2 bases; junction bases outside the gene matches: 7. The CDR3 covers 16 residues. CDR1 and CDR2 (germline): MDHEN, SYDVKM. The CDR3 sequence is CASRQNRGLTNEKLFF. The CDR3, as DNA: TGTGCCAGCAGGCAAAACAGGGGGCTGACTAATGAAAAACTGTTTTTT.

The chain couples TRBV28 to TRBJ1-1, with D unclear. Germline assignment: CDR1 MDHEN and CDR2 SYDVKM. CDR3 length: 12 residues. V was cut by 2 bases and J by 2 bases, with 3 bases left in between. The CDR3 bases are TGTGCCAGCAGTTTAAGTAACACTGAAGCTTTCTTT. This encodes CASSLSNTEAFF.

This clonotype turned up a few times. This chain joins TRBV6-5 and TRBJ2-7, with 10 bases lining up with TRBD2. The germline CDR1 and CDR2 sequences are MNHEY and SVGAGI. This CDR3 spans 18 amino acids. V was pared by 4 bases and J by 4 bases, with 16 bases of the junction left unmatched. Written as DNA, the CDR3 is TGTGCCAGCAGTTCCCAACCAAACCCGGGACTAGCGCTATACGAGCAGTACTTC. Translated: CASSSQPNPGLALYEQYF.

CDR3 protein: CATSRGGSRSYYGYTF. Here the CDR3 DNA reads TGTGCCACCAGCAGAGGAGGGAGCAGGAGTTACTATGGCTACACCTTC. The V and J genes are TRBV15 and TRBJ1-2; the D is unclear. CDR3 length: 16 amino acids. The germline gives CDR1 LNHNV, CDR2 YYDKDF (reference sequence). V was pared by 1 base and J by 3 bases, with 15 bases between.

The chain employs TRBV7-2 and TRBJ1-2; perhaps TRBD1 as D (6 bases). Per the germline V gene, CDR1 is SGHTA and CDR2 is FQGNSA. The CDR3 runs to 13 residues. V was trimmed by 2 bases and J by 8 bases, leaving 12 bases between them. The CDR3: CASSLRGAKGYTF. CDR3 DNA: TGTGCCAGCAGCTTACGGGGGGCGAAGGGCTACACCTTC.

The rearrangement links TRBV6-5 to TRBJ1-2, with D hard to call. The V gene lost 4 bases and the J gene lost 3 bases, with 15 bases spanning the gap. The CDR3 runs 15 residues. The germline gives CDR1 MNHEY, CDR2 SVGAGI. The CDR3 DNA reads TGTGCCAGCAGTTGGACCACCGACGCGTACTATGGCTACACCTTC. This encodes CASSWTTDAYYGYTF.

This chain's CDR3 is CASSLRGASLGYTF. As DNA, the CDR3 is TGTGCCAGCAGCTTACGGGGGGCTTCTCTTGGCTACACCTTC. The chain uses TRBV7-2 and TRBJ1-2, with TRBD1 as a possible D gene (6 bases). Germline-derived CDR1 and CDR2 are SGHTA and FQGNSA. Trimming removed 2 bases at V and 7 bases at J, with 14 bases between. This CDR3 has 14 residues.

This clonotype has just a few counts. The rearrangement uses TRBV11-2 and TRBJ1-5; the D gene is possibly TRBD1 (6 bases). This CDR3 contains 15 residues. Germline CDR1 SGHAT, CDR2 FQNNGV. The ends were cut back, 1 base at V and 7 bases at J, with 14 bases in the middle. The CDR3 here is CASSLGGTGFQPQHF. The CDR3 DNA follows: TGTGCCAGCAGCTTAGGAGGAACAGGGTTCCAGCCCCAGCATTTT.

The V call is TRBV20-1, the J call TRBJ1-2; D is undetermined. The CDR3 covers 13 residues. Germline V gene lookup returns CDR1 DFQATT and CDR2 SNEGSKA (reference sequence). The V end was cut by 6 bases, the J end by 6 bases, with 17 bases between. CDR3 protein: CSAPMVRGNGYTF. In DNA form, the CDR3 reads TGCAGTGCCCCAATGGTGCGAGGGAATGGCTACACCTTC.

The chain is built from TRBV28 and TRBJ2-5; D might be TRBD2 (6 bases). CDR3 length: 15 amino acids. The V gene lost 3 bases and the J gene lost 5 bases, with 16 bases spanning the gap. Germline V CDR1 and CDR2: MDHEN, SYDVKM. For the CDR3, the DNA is TGTGCCAGCAGTTTCCTGGAGGGAGGCGCGGAGACCCAGTACTTC. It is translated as CASSFLEGGAETQYF.

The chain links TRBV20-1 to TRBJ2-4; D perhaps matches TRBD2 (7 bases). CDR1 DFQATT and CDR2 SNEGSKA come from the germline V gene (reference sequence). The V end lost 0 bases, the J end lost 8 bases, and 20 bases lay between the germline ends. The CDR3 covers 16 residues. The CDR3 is CSARDRIGGGGYIQYF. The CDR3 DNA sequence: TGCAGTGCTAGAGATCGAATCGGGGGAGGGGGGTACATTCAGTACTTC.

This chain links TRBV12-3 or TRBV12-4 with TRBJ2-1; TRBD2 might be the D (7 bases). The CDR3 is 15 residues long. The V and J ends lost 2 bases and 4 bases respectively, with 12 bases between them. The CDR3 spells CASSLRGGTYNEQFF. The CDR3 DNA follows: TGTGCCAGCAGTTTAAGGGGGGGCACGTACAATGAGCAGTTCTTC.

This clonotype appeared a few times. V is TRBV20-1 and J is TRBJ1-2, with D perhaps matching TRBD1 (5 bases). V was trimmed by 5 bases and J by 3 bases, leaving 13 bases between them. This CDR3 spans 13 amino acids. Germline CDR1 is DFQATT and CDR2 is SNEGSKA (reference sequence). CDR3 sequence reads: CSAPGQTDYGYTF. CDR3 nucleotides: TGCAGTGCTCCCGGGCAGACAGACTATGGCTACACCTTC.

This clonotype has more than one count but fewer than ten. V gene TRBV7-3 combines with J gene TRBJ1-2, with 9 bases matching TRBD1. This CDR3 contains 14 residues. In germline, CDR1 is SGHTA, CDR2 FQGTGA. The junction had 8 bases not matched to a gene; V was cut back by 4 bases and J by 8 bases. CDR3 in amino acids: CASSSSPGQGGYTF. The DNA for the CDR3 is TGTGCCAGCAGCTCGAGTCCGGGACAGGGCGGCTACACCTTC.